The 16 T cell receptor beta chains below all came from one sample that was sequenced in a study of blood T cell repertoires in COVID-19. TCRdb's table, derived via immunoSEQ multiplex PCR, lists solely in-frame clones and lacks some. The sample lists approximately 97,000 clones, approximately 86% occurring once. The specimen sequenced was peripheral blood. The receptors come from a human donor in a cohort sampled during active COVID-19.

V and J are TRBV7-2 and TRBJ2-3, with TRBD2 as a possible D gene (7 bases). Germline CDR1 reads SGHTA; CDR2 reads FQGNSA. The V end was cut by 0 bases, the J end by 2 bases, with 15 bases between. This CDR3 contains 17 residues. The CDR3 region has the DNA TGTGCCAGCAGCTTAGCGACGGGGGGCGCCCTCACAGATACGCAGTATTTT. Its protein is CASSLATGGALTDTQYF. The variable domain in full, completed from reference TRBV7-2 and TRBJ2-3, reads GAGVSQSPSNKVTEKGKDVELRCDPISGHTALYWYRQSLGQGLEFLIYFQGNSAPDKSGLPSDRFSAERTGGSVSTLTIQRTQQEDSAVYLCASSLATGGALTDTQYFGPGTRLTVL.

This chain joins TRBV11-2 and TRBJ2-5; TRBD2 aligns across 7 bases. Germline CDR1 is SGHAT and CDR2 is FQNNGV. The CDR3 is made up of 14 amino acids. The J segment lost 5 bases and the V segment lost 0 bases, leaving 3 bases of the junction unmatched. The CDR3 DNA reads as TGTGCCAGCAGCTTAGAGGGTAGCGGGGAGACCCAGTACTTC. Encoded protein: CASSLEGSGETQYF.

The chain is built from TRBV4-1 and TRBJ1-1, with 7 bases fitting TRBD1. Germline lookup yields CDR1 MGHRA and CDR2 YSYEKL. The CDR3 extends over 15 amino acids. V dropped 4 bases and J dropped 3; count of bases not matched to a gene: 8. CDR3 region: CASSRQGRRDTEAFF. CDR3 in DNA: TGCGCCAGCAGCCGACAGGGTAGACGGGACACTGAAGCTTTCTTT.

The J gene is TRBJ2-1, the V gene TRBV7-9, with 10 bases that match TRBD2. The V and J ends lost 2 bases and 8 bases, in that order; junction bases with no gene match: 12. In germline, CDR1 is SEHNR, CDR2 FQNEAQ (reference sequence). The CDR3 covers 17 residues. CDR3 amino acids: CASSLSPSGRGDDEQFF. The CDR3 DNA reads TGTGCCAGCAGCTTATCGCCTAGCGGGAGAGGTGACGATGAGCAGTTCTTC.

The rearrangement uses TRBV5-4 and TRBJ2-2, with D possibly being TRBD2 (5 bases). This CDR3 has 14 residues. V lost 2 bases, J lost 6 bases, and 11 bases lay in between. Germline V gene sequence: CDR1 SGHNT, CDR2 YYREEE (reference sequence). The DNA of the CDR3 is TGTGCCAGCAGCTTAATCCAGCGGTCCGGGGAGCTGTTTTTT. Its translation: CASSLIQRSGELFF.

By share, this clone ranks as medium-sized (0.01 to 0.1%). CDR3 coding DNA: TGTGCCAGCAGCCCGCTGGACAGGGGAACCTACGAGCAGTACTTC. Amino acid sequence: CASSPLDRGTYEQYF. The genes are TRBV7-9 and TRBJ2-7, with 9 bases matching TRBD1. CDR1 and CDR2 from the germline V gene are SEHNR and FQNEAQ (reference sequence). Trimming took 5 bases from V and 2 from J; bases not matched to a gene: 7. This CDR3 contains 15 residues.

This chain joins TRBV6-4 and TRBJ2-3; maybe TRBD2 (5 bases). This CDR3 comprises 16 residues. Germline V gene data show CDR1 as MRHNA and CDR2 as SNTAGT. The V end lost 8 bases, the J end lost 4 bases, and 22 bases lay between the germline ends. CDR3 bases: TGTGCCAGCGCCACGCGACACGGGATCTCGGCAGATACGCAGTATTTT. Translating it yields CASATRHGISADTQYF.

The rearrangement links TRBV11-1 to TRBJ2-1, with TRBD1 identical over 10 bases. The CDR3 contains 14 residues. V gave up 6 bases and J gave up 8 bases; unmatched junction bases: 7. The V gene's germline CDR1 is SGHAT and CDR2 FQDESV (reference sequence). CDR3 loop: CASRLMTGGYEQFF. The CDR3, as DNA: TGTGCCAGCAGGTTGATGACAGGGGGCTATGAGCAGTTCTTC.

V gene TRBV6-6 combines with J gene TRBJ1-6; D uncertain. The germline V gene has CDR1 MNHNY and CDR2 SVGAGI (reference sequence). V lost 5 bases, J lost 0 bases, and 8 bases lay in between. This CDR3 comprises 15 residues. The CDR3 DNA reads TGTGCCAGCAGTCTTACGAGCTCCTATAATTCACCCCTCCACTTT. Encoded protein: CASSLTSSYNSPLHF.

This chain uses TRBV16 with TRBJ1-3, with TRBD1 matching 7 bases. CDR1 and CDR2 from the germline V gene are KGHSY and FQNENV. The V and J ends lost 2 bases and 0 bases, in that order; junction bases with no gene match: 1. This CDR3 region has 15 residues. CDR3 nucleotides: TGTGCCAGCAGCCAACGGACAGGCTCTGGAAACACCATATATTTT. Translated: CASSQRTGSGNTIYF.

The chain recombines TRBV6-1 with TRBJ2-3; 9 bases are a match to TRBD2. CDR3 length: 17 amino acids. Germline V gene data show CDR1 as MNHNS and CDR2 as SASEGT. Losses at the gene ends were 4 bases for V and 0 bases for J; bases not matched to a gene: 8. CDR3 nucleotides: TGTGCCAGCAGTGGAGCGGGAGGCCTCTCTAGCACAGATACGCAGTATTTT. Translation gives CASSGAGGLSSTDTQYF.

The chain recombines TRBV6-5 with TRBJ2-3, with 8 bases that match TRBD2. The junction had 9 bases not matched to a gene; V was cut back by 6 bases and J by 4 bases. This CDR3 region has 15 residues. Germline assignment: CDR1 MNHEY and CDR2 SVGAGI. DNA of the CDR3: TGTGCCAGCAGAAGAGGACGGGAGGGTGCAGATACGCAGTATTTT. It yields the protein CASRRGREGADTQYF.

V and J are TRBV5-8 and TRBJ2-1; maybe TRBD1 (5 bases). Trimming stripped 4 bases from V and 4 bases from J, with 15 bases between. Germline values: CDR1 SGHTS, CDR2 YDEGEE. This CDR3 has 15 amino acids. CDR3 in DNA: TGTGCCAGCAGCCAGGGTCGGCTCCCTTACAATGAGCAGTTCTTC. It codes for CASSQGRLPYNEQFF.

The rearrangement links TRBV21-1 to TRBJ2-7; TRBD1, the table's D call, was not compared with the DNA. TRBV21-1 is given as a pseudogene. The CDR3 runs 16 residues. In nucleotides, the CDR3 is TGTGCCAGCAGCAAAGTTCCCGGGACAGGGACCTACGAGCAGTACTTC. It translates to CASSKVPGTGTYEQYF.

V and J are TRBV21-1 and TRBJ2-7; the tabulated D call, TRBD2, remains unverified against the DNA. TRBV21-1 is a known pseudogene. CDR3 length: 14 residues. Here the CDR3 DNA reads TGTGCCAGCAGCAAACAGGACGGGACCTACGAGCAGTACTTC. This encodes CASSKQDGTYEQYF.

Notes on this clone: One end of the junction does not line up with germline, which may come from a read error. CDR3 nucleotide sequence: TGTGCCAGCAGTCTGGAGGGGGGGCTGGATAACTTC. Protein: CASSLEGGLDNF. V is TRBV5-4 and J is TRBJ2-7; weak D call: TRBD2 (7 bases). In germline, CDR1 is SGHNT, CDR2 YYREEE (reference sequence). The CDR3 runs to 12 residues.